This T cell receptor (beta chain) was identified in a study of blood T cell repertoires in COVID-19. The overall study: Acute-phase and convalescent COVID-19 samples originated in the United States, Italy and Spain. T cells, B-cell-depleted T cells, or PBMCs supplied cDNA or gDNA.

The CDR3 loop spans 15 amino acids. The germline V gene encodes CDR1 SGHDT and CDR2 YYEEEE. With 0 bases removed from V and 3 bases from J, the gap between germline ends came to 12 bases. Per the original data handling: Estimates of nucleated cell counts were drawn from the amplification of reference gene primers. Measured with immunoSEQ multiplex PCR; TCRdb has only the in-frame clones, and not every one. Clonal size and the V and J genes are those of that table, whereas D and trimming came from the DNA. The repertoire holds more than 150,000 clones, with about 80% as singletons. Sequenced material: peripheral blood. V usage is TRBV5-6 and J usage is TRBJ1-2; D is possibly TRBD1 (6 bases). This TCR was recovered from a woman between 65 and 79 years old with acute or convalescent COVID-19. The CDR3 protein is CASSLGTVPHYGYTF. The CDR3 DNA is TGTGCCAGCAGCTTGGGGACAGTACCACACTATGGCTACACCTTC.